This TCR beta chain was sequenced for a study of regulatory T cells in long-lasting Graves disease. Time point denoted: persistent/refractory GD, antithyroid drugs over 5 years with positive TRAb. The TCR library was made from RNA that had been extracted from PBMCs in TRIzol. To make TCR beta libraries, researchers used iRepertoire HTBI primers and Arm-PCR of CDR3 regions. One entry per CDR3 protein results from TCRdb running MiXCR on the multiplex PCR reads. Of around 400,000 distinct CDR3 sequences detected, less than 25% appear once; the ten largest clones hold roughly 26%. Germline CDR1 and CDR2: LNHNV and YYDKDF (reference sequence). The CDR3 has 12 amino acids. V dropped 8 bases and J dropped 7; count of bases not matched to a gene: 7.

The V gene is TRBV15, the J gene TRBJ2-7, with 8 bases fitting TRBD2. The receptor was derived from a female donor with Graves disease. Sequencing used peripheral blood mononuclear cells (PBMCs), obtained when the disease was refractory, from a patient treated with antithyroid drugs. The CDR3 loop reads CATPAGVYEQYF. The CDR3 DNA follows: TGTGCCACCCCAGCGGGAGTTTATGAGCAGTACTTC.